Each of the 9 T cell receptor beta chains below was sequenced from the same sample in a study of regulatory T cells in long-lasting Graves disease. Indicated time point: newly diagnosed GD, antithyroid drugs for less than 3 months. The authors made the TCR library using RNA they extracted from PBMCs. Assembly of TCR beta libraries relied on iRepertoire HTBI primers together with Arm-PCR of CDR3 regions. TCRdb reprocessed the multiplex PCR reads with MiXCR, giving one entry per CDR3 protein. Of approximately 250,000 distinct CDR3 sequences in the sample, 15% to 20% were seen once. Sequences were derived from peripheral blood mononuclear cells (PBMCs), sampled at new diagnosis, from a patient treated with antithyroid drugs. Receptors were obtained from a female donor with Graves disease.

The chain carries TRBV29-1 and TRBJ2-7; possibly TRBD1 or TRBD2 for D (6 bases each). The germline V and J ends were trimmed by 4 bases and 5 bases, with 15 bases remaining between them. The CDR3 length is 13 residues. From germline, CDR1 is SQVTM and CDR2 ANQGSEA. The CDR3 nucleotides read TGCAGCGTTGTACGGGGGCAAACCCACGAGCAGTACTTC. Translating gives CSVVRGQTHEQYF.

The table lists this clonotype with many counts. The V and J genes are TRBV6-1 and TRBJ2-7, with D tentatively TRBD2 (6 bases). From germline, CDR1 is MNHNS and CDR2 SASEGT. The V and J ends lost 8 bases and 6 bases respectively, with 14 bases between them. The CDR3 consists of 12 residues. The CDR3 bases are TGTGCCAGCCAGGGAGGCTTGGGCGAGCAGTACTTC. Encoded protein: CASQGGLGEQYF.

The rearrangement joins TRBV28 to TRBJ1-1, with a tentative D call TRBD1 (5 bases). Trimming pared 2 bases from V and 7 bases from J, leaving 14 bases between. The CDR3 sequence is 14 residues long. Per the germline V gene, CDR1 is MDHEN and CDR2 is SYDVKM. In DNA, the CDR3 is TGTGCCAGCAGTTTACTGACAGTTTTGGGTGAAGCTTTCTTT. Protein product: CASSLLTVLGEAFF. The complete variable domain, with remaining parts taken from reference TRBV28 and TRBJ1-1, reads DVKVTQSSRYLVKRTGEKVFLECVQDMDHENMFWYRQDPGLGLRLIYFSYDVKMKEKGDIPEGYSVSREKKERFSLILESASTNQTSMYLCASSLLTVLGEAFFGQGTRLTVV.

The chain links TRBV20-1 to TRBJ2-7, with a possible D match to TRBD2 (6 bases). This CDR3 is 14 amino acids long. Germline V gene sequence: CDR1 DFQATT, CDR2 SNEGSKA (reference sequence). Trimming took off 3 bases at V and 2 bases at J, with 14 bases between the two ends. The chain's CDR3 is CSASSGTLAYEQYF. The DNA for the CDR3 is TGCAGTGCTAGCTCCGGGACTCTAGCCTACGAGCAGTACTTC.

In this sample, this clonotype turned up many times. The V and J genes are TRBV20-1 and TRBJ1-2; TRBD1 matches 7 bases. Germline V CDR1 and CDR2: DFQATT, SNEGSKA (reference sequence). CDR3 length equals 14 residues. J gave up 7 bases and V 0 bases, and 8 bases lay outside the gene matches. In DNA, the CDR3 is TGCAGTGCTAGAGATCAAGGGGGCCCCCTTGGCTACACCTTC. Translation: CSARDQGGPLGYTF.

There are many counts of this clonotype. One junction end disagrees with the germline gene, perhaps due to a read error. The chain links TRBV2 to TRBJ1-2; D not resolved. Germline CDR1 and CDR2: SNHLY and FYNNEI. CDR3 size: 11 residues. The DNA of the CDR3 is TGTGCCAGCAGGGAAGGCTATGGCTACACCTTC. As protein: CASREGYGYTF.

The chain joins TRBV29-1 to TRBJ1-1, with 7 bases that match TRBD1. CDR3 length: 13 residues. CDR1 and CDR2 from the germline V gene are SQVTM and ANQGSEA. With 3 bases clipped from V and 4 bases from J, the junction kept 5 bases outside the gene matches. CDR3: CSVDSRQGTEAFF. The CDR3 DNA reads as TGCAGCGTTGATTCGCGACAGGGCACTGAAGCTTTCTTT.

A remark on this clonotype: This sequence may be a read error, since a much larger clone differs from it by one base. The CDR3 reads CASSPASGLYEQFF. CDR3 in DNA: TGTGCCAGCAGCCCGGCTAGCGGACTCTACGAGCAGTTCTTC. The V gene is TRBV3-1, the J gene TRBJ2-3; 7 bases map to TRBD2. The J call could be wrong; TRBJ2-1 is a better fit for the DNA end. The CDR3 spans 14 residues. Per the germline V gene, CDR1 is LGHDT and CDR2 is YNNKEL (reference sequence).

This clonotype was seen many times. This chain connects TRBV7-2 to TRBJ2-7; D is perhaps TRBD2 (6 bases). This CDR3 contains 14 residues. V was clipped by 4 bases and J by 2 bases, with 12 bases between them. The germline CDR1 and CDR2 sequences are SGHTA and FQGNSA. This CDR3 reads CASSSRLDTYEQYF. The CDR3 DNA is TGTGCCAGCAGCTCAAGACTAGATACCTACGAGCAGTACTTC.